The entry below describes one TCR beta chain. Repertoires were generated with immunoSEQ multiplex PCR, while TCRdb's copy carries only in-frame clones and drops some. Counted here are approximately 100,000 clones, under 90% occurring once; the ten biggest clones make up 14%. The source of the sample is a study of blood T cell repertoires in COVID-19. The V gene's germline CDR1 is ENHRY and CDR2 SYGVKD. Trimming took 6 bases from V and 3 from J; bases not matched to a gene: 7. The CDR3 covers 14 residues. Sequencing was performed on peripheral blood. This rearrangement joins TRBV10-3 to TRBJ1-2, with 7 bases that match TRBD1. This TCR came from a woman aged 55-69 years with acute or convalescent COVID-19. CDR3 loop: CAIRTGATDYGYTF. The CDR3 nucleotides read TGTGCCATCAGAACAGGGGCTACGGACTATGGCTACACCTTC.